The T cell receptor beta chain under discussion was sequenced for a study of OX40 agonist ivuxolimab in advanced cancers. Study-level information: An agonistic human IgG2 monoclonal antibody against OX40 (CD134) was given. Every patient in dose escalation had hepatocellular carcinoma, melanoma, renal cell or head and neck cancer. From about 23 to 85 years was the age range, with a mean of around 57 years, and about 83% were male.

The method was immunoSEQ multiplex PCR; TCRdb's version includes in-frame clones alone and lacks a portion of them. This sample yields about 45,000 clones, of which about 88% are seen a single time; 1.1% belongs to the top ten. Germline CDR1 is SGHVS and CDR2 is FNYEAQ. Trimming cost V 8 bases and J 0 bases; bases outside gene matches: 6. The CDR3 length is 14 residues. The sample holds a few counts of this clone. This sequence originates from an adult with an advanced solid tumor such as melanoma, head and neck, liver or kidney cancer. The sample here was CD4+ or CD8+ T cells sorted from blood, taken in a trial of the OX40 agonist ivuxolimab. The J gene is TRBJ1-1, the V gene TRBV7-6, with 7 bases fitting TRBD1. The chain's CDR3 is CASAKGQLNTEAFF. For the CDR3, the DNA is TGTGCCAGCGCTAAGGGACAGCTGAACACTGAAGCTTTCTTT.